This T cell receptor (beta chain) was recorded in a study of T cell responses to AZD1222 COVID-19 vaccine. The V segment lost 1 base and the J segment 9 bases; nucleotides outside the gene matches: 5. The CDR3 loop spans 15 amino acids. Germline CDR1 is MNHEY and CDR2 is SVGEGT. Whole-study results and caveats: Spike regions recognized by vaccine-associated CD4 TCRs spanned the protein, led by 160-218 and 743-854.

In the case of this clone: Its antigen is still unknown.

Generated by immunoSEQ multiplex PCR, the TCRdb table keeps only in-frame clones and is missing some. This sample carries 80,000 or so clones, 90% of them seen once, and the ten largest clones take about 5.2%. The V gene is TRBV6-2 or TRBV6-3, the J gene TRBJ2-1; TRBD2 agrees at 11 bases. The receptor was derived from an adult in good health. Here the sequenced sample was peripheral blood, taken on day 0 of AZD1222 vaccination. CDR3 DNA sequence: TGTGCCAGCAGTTACTTAGCGGGGGGGCGAAGTGAGCAGTTCTTC. Protein: CASSYLAGGRSEQFF.